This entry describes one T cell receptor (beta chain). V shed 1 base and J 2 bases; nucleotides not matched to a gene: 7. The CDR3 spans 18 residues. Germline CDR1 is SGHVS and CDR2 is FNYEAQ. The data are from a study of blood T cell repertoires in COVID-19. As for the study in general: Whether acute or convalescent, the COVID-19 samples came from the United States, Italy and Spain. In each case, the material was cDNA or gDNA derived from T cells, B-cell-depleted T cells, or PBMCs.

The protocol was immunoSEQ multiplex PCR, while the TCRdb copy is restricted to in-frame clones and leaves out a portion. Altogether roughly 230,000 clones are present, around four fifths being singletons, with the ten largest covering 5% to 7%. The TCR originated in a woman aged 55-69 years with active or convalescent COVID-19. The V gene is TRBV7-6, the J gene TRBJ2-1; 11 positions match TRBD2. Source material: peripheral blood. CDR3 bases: TGTGCCAGCAGCTTAGTAACCGGACTAGCGGGCACCTACAATGAGCAGTTCTTC. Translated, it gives CASSLVTGLAGTYNEQFF.